These 17 T cell receptor beta chains share one sample of origin, sequenced in a study of vaccination effects on CD4 cells after COVID-19. The antigens these receptors bind are not known. Produced via immunoSEQ multiplex PCR; TCRdb's table is partial and in-frame only. The table includes 73,000 or so clones, around 78% detected once. Before any sequencing was done, the ViraFEST assay used viral peptide pools to expand antigen-specific CD4+ T cells. CD4+ T cell isolation took place after 10 days of culture. Nobody among the vaccine recipients had prior SARS-CoV-2 infection (nucleocapsid antibodies were negative). The sequenced sample was CD4+ T cells from PBMCs cultured with SARS-CoV-2 spike peptides, obtained before COVID-19 vaccination. These receptors came from a human donor who received a COVID-19 vaccine.

The CDR3 reads CASSEVGRVNYGYTF. The CDR3 DNA sequence: TGTGCCAGCAGTGAAGTGGGACGGGTAAACTATGGCTACACCTTC. This chain uses TRBV6-1 with TRBJ1-2; possibly TRBD1 for D (5 bases). The CDR3 sequence is 15 residues long. The germline CDR1 and CDR2 sequences are MNHNS and SASEGT. The germline V and J ends were trimmed by 1 base and 2 bases, with 11 bases remaining between them.

This chain joins TRBV5-1 and TRBJ2-3; 8 positions agree with TRBD1. Germline assignment: CDR1 SGHRS and CDR2 YFSETQ. The CDR3 is made up of 15 amino acids. After removal of 2 bases from V and 3 bases from J, the junction contained 5 bases not matched to a gene. The CDR3 loop reads CASSFFRGQTDTQYF. The CDR3 DNA follows: TGCGCCAGCAGCTTCTTCAGGGGGCAAACAGATACGCAGTATTTT. Filled out from reference TRBV5-1 and TRBJ2-3, the complete variable domain reads KAGVTQTPRYLIKTRGQQVTLSCSPISGHRSVSWYQQTPGQGLQFLFEYFSETQRNKGNFPGRFSGRQFSNSRSEMNVSTLELGDSALYLCASSFFRGQTDTQYFGPGTRLTVL.

The chain recombines TRBV9 with TRBJ2-1; D gene uncertain. V was clipped by 0 bases and J by 0 bases, with 13 bases between them. Germline V gene lookup returns CDR1 SGDLS and CDR2 YYNGEE. This CDR3 comprises 17 residues. CDR3 in DNA: TGTGCCAGCAGCGTAGATAGATCGTCCCCCTCCTACAATGAGCAGTTCTTC. Amino acid sequence: CASSVDRSSPSYNEQFF.

This chain joins TRBV5-6 and TRBJ2-4; the match to TRBD1 covers 9 bases. V gave up 2 bases and J gave up 7 bases; unmatched junction bases: 7. The V gene's germline CDR1 is SGHDT and CDR2 YYEEEE. The CDR3 sequence is 15 residues long. This CDR3 reads CASSLLQGAGNIQYF. The DNA of the CDR3 is TGTGCCAGCAGCTTACTACAGGGGGCGGGGAACATTCAGTACTTC.

The rearrangement uses TRBV6-2 or TRBV6-3 and TRBJ2-1; D is perhaps TRBD2 (6 bases). V gave up 6 bases and J gave up 7 bases, with 13 bases separating them. The CDR3 extends over 13 amino acids. CDR1 and CDR2 (germline): MNHEY, SVGEGT. CDR3 nucleotide sequence: TGTGCCAGCAGCCTTAATAGCGGTAATGAGCAGTTCTTC. This gives the protein CASSLNSGNEQFF.

V gene TRBV29-1 combines with J gene TRBJ1-2; TRBD1 matches at 10 bases. V shed 8 bases and J 4 bases; nucleotides not matched to a gene: 13. The CDR3 is 15 residues long. Germline lookup yields CDR1 SQVTM and CDR2 ANQGSEA. CDR3 sequence (DNA): TGCAGCTCCGAAGGGTCGGGACAGGGGACCTATGGCTACACCTTC. Protein sequence: CSSEGSGQGTYGYTF.

The CDR3 nucleotides read TGTGCCAGCAGCATTAAAGACAGGGGACCGGAGACCCAGTACTTC. This encodes CASSIKDRGPETQYF. The chain joins TRBV5-4 to TRBJ2-5; 8 bases match TRBD1. After removal of 4 bases from V and 5 bases from J, the junction contained 10 bases not matched to a gene. This CDR3 is 15 amino acids long. Germline V gene data show CDR1 as SGHNT and CDR2 as YYREEE (reference sequence).

The CDR3 loop is CASSSQGSNEQFF. CDR3 nucleotides: TGTGCCAGCAGCTCGCAGGGGAGTAATGAGCAGTTCTTC. The rearrangement links TRBV7-3 to TRBJ2-1; tentative D call: TRBD1 (6 bases). CDR3 length: 13 amino acids. Germline-derived CDR1 and CDR2 are SGHTA and FQGTGA. The germline V and J ends were trimmed by 4 bases and 7 bases, with 11 bases remaining between them.

The chain has TRBV20-1 and TRBJ2-7; D might be TRBD1 (6 bases). Germline V CDR1 and CDR2: DFQATT, SNEGSKA (reference sequence). Trimming removed 6 bases at V and 7 bases at J, with 13 bases between. The CDR3 is made up of 11 amino acids. Here the CDR3 reads CSAEGTGEQYV. CDR3 bases: TGCAGTGCCGAAGGAACAGGGGAGCAGTACGTC.

The sample holds a few counts of this clone. The chain is built from TRBV18 and TRBJ1-4; TRBD1 matches 9 bases. This CDR3 spans 14 amino acids. Germline V gene sequence: CDR1 KGHSH, CDR2 LQKENI. V was clipped by 5 bases and J by 5 bases; unmatched bases: 3. The CDR3 reads CASSTGQGNEKLFF. CDR3 coding DNA: TGTGCCAGCTCAACCGGACAGGGGAATGAAAAACTGTTTTTT.

Points on this clone: Other DNA sequences in this specimen translate into the identical CDR3. J is TRBJ1-1 and V is TRBV30; D perhaps matches TRBD1 (5 bases). Per germline, CDR1 GTSNPN and CDR2 SVGIG (reference sequence). This CDR3 has 14 residues. V lost 0 bases, J lost 1 base, and 9 bases lay in between. The DNA of the CDR3 is TGTGCCTGGAGTGTTGGGGGTTCGAACACTGAAGCTTTCTTT. It yields the protein CAWSVGGSNTEAFF.

The rearrangement joins TRBV19 to TRBJ2-5, with 7 bases fitting TRBD2. Trimming removed 7 bases from V and 2 bases from J; junction bases left unmatched: 7. Germline loops: CDR1 LNHDA, CDR2 SQIVND (reference sequence). The length of the CDR3 is 14 residues. The CDR3 loop is CASNKRGGQETQYF. In nucleotides, the CDR3 is TGTGCCAGTAATAAGCGGGGCGGGCAAGAGACCCAGTACTTC.

The chain uses TRBV10-2 and TRBJ2-1, with 8 bases fitting TRBD2. The trim removed 6 bases at V and 0 bases at J, leaving 4 bases unmatched. The CDR3 is made up of 15 amino acids. Germline-derived CDR1 and CDR2 are WSHSY and SAAADI. DNA of the CDR3: TGCGCCAGCAGGGCCCGGGAGGGCTCCTACAATGAGCAGTTCTTC. Residues: CASRAREGSYNEQFF.

The chain couples TRBV10-1 to TRBJ2-1; D possibly corresponds to TRBD1 (5 bases). CDR3 size: 11 residues. The V end lost 5 bases, the J end lost 10 bases, and 9 bases lay between the germline ends. CDR1 is WNHNN, CDR2 SYGVQD, per germline (reference sequence). The CDR3 here is CASSYQGEQFF. The CDR3 DNA sequence: TGCGCCAGCAGTTATCAGGGAGAGCAGTTCTTC.

V is TRBV18 and J is TRBJ2-3; D may be TRBD1 (5 bases). CDR3 length equals 16 residues. V lost 2 bases and J 2 bases, leaving 14 bases between the germline ends. Germline V gene data show CDR1 as KGHSH and CDR2 as LQKENI. CDR3 sequence reads: CASSPAGRAHTDTQYF. For the CDR3, the DNA is TGTGCCAGCTCACCAGCTGGCAGGGCTCACACAGATACGCAGTATTTT.

V is TRBV2 and J is TRBJ1-4; D is ambiguous. CDR1 and CDR2 (germline): SNHLY, FYNNEI. Trimming took off 8 bases at V and 0 bases at J, with 7 bases between the two ends. The CDR3 spans 13 residues. CDR3 nucleotides: TGTGCCAGCCTCCTAGCAACTAATGAAAAACTGTTTTTT. Protein sequence: CASLLATNEKLFF.

The genes are TRBV5-8 and TRBJ2-5; D gene uncertain. Germline V CDR1 and CDR2: SGHTS, YDEGEE. Trimming took off 0 bases at V and 7 bases at J, with 13 bases between the two ends. This CDR3 is built from 14 residues. This chain's CDR3 is CASSLAGSKGTQYF. In DNA form, the CDR3 reads TGTGCCAGCAGCTTGGCCGGTAGCAAAGGGACCCAGTACTTC.